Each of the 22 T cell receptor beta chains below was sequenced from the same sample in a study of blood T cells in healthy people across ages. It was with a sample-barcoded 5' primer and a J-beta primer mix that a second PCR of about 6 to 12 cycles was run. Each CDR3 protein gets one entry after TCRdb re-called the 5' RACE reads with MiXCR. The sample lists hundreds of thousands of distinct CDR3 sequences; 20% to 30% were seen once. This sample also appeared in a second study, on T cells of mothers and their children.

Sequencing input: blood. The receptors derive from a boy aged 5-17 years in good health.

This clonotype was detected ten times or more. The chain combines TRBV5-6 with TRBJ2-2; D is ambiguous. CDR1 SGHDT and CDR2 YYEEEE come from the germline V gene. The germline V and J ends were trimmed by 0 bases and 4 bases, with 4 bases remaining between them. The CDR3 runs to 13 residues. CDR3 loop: CASSLASTGELFF. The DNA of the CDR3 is TGTGCCAGCAGCTTGGCCAGCACCGGGGAGCTGTTTTTT.

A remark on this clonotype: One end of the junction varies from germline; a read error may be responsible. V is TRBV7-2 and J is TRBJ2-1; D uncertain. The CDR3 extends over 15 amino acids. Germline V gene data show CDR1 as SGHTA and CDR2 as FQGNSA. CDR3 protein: CASSPRSSSYNERFF. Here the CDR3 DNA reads TGTGCCAGCAGCCCGAGATCAAGCTCCTACAATGAGCGGTTCTTC.

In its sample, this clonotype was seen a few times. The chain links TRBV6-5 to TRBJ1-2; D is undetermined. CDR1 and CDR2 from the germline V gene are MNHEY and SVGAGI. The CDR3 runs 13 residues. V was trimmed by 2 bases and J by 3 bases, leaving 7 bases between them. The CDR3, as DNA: TGTGCCAGCAGTTACGGGTTATACTATGGCTACACCTTC. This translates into CASSYGLYYGYTF.

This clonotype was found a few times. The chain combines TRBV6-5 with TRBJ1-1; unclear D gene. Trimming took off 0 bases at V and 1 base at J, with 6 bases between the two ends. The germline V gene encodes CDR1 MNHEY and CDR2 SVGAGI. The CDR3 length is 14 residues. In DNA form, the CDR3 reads TGTGCCAGCAGTTACTCGGGAGGGAACACTGAAGCTTTCTTT. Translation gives CASSYSGGNTEAFF.

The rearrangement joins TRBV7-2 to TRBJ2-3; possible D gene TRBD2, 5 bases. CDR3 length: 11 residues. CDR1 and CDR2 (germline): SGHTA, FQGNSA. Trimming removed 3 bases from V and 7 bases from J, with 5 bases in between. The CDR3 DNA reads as TGTGCCAGCAGCTTCGGGAATACGCAGTATTTT. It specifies CASSFGNTQYF.

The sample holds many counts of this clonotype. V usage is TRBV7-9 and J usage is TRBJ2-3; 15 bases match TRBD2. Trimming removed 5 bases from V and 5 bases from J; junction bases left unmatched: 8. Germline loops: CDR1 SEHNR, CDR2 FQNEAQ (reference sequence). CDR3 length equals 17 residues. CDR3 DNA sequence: TGTGCCAGCAGCCCCGGACCGGGACTAGCGGGGGGAGATACGCAGTATTTT. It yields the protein CASSPGPGLAGGDTQYF.

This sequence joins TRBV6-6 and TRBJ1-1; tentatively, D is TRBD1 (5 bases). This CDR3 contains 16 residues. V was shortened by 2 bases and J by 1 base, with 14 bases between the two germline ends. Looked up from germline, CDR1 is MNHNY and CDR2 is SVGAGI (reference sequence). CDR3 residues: CASSYLTGWGNTEAFF. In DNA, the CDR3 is TGTGCCAGCAGTTACCTAACAGGCTGGGGGAACACTGAAGCTTTCTTT.

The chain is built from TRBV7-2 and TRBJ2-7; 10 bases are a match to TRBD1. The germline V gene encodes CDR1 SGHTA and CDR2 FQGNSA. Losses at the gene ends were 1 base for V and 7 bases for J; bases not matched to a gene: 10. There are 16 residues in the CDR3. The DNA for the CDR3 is TGTGCCAGCAGCTTAGTTGTGGGACAGGGGTTAGGAGAGCAGTACTTC. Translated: CASSLVVGQGLGEQYF.

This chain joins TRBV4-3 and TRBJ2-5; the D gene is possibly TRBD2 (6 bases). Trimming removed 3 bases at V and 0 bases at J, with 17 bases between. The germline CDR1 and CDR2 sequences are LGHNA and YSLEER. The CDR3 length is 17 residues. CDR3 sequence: CASSQEGAGLYQETQYF. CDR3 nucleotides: TGCGCCAGCAGCCAGGAGGGAGCAGGGTTGTACCAAGAGACCCAGTACTTC.

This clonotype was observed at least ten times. The CDR3 region is CSVAGGSHYEQYF. The CDR3 DNA reads as TGCAGCGTTGCCGGAGGCAGTCACTACGAGCAGTACTTC. J is TRBJ2-7 and V is TRBV29-1, with a possible D match to TRBD2 (5 bases). This CDR3 spans 13 amino acids. The ends were cut back, 4 bases at V and 3 bases at J, with 13 bases in the middle. CDR1 is SQVTM and CDR2 is ANQGSEA in the germline V gene.

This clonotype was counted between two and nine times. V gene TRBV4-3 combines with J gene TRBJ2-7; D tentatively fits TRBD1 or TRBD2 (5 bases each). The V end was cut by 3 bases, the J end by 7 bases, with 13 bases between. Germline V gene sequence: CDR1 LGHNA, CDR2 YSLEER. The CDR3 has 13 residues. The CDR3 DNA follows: TGCGCCAGCAGCCAGGATCGGGGCCGGGAGCAGTACTTC. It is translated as CASSQDRGREQYF.

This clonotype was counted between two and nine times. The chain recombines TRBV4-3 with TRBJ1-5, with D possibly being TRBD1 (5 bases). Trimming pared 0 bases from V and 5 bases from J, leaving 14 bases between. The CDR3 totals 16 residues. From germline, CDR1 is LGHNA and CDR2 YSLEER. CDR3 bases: TGCGCCAGCAGCCAAGATGCGGCGGGGACTTATCAGCCCCAGCATTTT. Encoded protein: CASSQDAAGTYQPQHF.

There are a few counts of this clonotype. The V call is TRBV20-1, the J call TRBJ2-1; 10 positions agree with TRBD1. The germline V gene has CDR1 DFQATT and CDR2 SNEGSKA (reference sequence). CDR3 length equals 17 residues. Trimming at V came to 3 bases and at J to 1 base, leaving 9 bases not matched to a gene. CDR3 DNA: TGCAGTGCTAGGGAAAGACAGGGGGCCGGTTCCTACAATGAGCAGTTCTTC. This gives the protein CSARERQGAGSYNEQFF.

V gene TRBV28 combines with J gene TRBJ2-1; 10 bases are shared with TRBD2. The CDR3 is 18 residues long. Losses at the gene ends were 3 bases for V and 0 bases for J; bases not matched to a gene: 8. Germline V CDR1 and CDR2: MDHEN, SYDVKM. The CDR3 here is CASSFLAGGHSSYNEQFF. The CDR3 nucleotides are TGTGCCAGCAGTTTTTTAGCGGGAGGCCATAGCTCCTACAATGAGCAGTTCTTC.

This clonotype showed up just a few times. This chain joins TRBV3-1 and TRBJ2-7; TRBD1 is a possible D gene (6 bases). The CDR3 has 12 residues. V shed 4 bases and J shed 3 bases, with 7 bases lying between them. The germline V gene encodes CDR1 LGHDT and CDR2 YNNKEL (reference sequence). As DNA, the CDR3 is TGTGCCAGCAGCCGGACAGTCTACGAGCAGTACTTC. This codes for CASSRTVYEQYF.

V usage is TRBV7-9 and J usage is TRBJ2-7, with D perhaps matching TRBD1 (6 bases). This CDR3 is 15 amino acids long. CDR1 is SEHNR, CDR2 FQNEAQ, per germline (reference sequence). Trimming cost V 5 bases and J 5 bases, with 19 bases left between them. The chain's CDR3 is CASSPRGGGTNEQYF. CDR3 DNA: TGTGCCAGCAGCCCGCGTGGTGGGGGCACGAACGAGCAGTACTTC.

The CDR3 nucleotides are TGTGCCAGCAGCCGGGAGGGGGGAGAGACCCAGTACTTC. As protein: CASSREGGETQYF. This sequence joins TRBV7-2 and TRBJ2-5; TRBD2 agrees at 8 bases. This CDR3 has 13 amino acids. The germline V gene has CDR1 SGHTA and CDR2 FQGNSA. V was pared by 5 bases and J by 4 bases, with 3 bases of the junction left unmatched.

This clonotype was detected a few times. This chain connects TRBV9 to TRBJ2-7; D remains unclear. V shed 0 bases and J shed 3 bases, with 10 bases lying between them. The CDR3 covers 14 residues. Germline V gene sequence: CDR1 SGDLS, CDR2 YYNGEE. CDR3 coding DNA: TGTGCCAGCAGCGTAGGGTGGCAGGACTACGAGCAGTACTTC. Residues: CASSVGWQDYEQYF.

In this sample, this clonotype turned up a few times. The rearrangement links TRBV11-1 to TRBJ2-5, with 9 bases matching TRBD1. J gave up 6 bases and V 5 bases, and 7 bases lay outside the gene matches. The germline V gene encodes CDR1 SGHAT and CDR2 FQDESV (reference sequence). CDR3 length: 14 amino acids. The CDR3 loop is CASSPTGGAKTQYF. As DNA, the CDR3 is TGTGCCAGCAGCCCCACAGGGGGCGCGAAGACCCAGTACTTC.

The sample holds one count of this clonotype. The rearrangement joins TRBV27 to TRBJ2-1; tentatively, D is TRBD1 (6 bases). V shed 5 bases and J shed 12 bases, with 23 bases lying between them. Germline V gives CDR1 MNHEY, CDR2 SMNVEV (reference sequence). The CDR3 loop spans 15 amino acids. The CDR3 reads CASSPVSPILQGQFF. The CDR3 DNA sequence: TGTGCCAGCAGTCCCGTTTCCCCAATCTTACAGGGGCAGTTCTTC.

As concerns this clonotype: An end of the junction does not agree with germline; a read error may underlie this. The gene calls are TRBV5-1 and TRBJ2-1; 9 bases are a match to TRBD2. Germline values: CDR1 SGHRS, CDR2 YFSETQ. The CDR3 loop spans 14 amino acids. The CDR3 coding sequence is TGCGCCAGCAGCTCGCTTAGCGGGAGCCATGAGCAGTCCTTC. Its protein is CASSSLSGSHEQSF.

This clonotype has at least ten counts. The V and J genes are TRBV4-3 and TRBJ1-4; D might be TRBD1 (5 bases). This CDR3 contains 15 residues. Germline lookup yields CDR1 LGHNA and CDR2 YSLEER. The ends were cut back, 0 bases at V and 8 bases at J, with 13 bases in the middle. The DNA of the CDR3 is TGCGCCAGCAGCCAAGAAGAGGGACGCCTGGAAAAACTGTTTTTT. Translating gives CASSQEEGRLEKLFF.